One and the same sample provided the 22 T cell receptor beta chains below, sequenced in a study of regulatory T cells in long-lasting Graves disease. Documented time point: newly diagnosed GD, antithyroid drugs for less than 3 months. PBMCs provided the RNA from which the TCR library was made. Building the TCR beta libraries relied on iRepertoire HTBI primers, and CDR3 regions underwent Arm-PCR. TCRdb re-derived calls from the multiplex PCR reads in MiXCR, one entry per CDR3 protein. Altogether about 540,000 distinct CDR3 sequences are present, about 13% being singletons, with the ten largest covering roughly a tenth. In addition, the sample was reused for a study of T cells in Graves' hyperthyroidism and ophthalmopathy.

Specimen: peripheral blood mononuclear cells (PBMCs), collected at new diagnosis, from a patient treated with antithyroid drugs. These receptors came from a man aged 25-40 years with Graves disease.

This clonotype was seen a few times. The rearrangement links TRBV3-1 to TRBJ2-5; D is unclear. The length of the CDR3 is 16 residues. Germline V gives CDR1 LGHDT, CDR2 YNNKEL (reference sequence). V gave up 3 bases and J gave up 1 base, with 15 bases separating them. CDR3 region: CASSHRVVRLQETQYF. The CDR3 nucleotides are TGTGCCAGCAGCCATCGAGTGGTCCGGCTCCAAGAGACCCAGTACTTC.

The chain links TRBV19 to TRBJ1-4, with D unresolved. This CDR3 spans 13 amino acids. V lost 5 bases, J lost 7 bases, and 11 bases lay in between. Per the germline V gene, CDR1 is LNHDA and CDR2 is SQIVND (reference sequence). The CDR3 DNA follows: TGTGCCAGTAGTTGGAACAGCGGTGAAAAACTGTTTTTT. This gives the protein CASSWNSGEKLFF. Full variable domain (remainder filled in from reference TRBV19 and TRBJ1-4): DGGITQSPKYLFRKEGQNVTLSCEQNLNHDAMYWYRQDPGQGLRLIYYSQIVNDFQKGDIAEGYSVSREKKESFPLTVTSAQKNPTAFYLCASSWNSGEKLFFGSGTQLSVL.

The genes are TRBV7-9 and TRBJ2-4; D is unresolved. There are 14 residues in the CDR3. V gave up 6 bases and J gave up 5 bases, with 14 bases separating them. Germline V gene lookup returns CDR1 SEHNR and CDR2 FQNEAQ (reference sequence). The CDR3 protein is CASSPTKGENIQYF. CDR3 nucleotide sequence: TGTGCCAGCAGTCCAACGAAGGGCGAAAACATTCAGTACTTC.

The chain is built from TRBV5-1 and TRBJ2-3, with 7 nucleotides matching TRBD1. Germline lookup yields CDR1 SGHRS and CDR2 YFSETQ. This CDR3 comprises 14 residues. Unmatched junction bases numbered 9, after V lost 9 bases and J lost 2 bases. CDR3 in amino acids: CATNMRGPTDTQYF. DNA of the CDR3: TGCGCCACCAACATGAGGGGGCCCACAGATACGCAGTATTTT.

In this sample, this clonotype turned up many times. The chain employs TRBV28 and TRBJ2-7, with D tentatively TRBD1 or TRBD2 (6 bases each). The CDR3 consists of 13 residues. The V and J ends lost 7 bases and 6 bases respectively, with 16 bases between them. Germline V CDR1 and CDR2: MDHEN, SYDVKM. CDR3 nucleotide sequence: TGTGCCAGCACCCCGGGGGCGATCCCCGAGCAGTACTTC. Amino acids: CASTPGAIPEQYF.

This clonotype was observed at least ten times. The chain recombines TRBV2 with TRBJ2-5, with TRBD2 identical over 8 bases. The CDR3 has 16 amino acids. The germline gives CDR1 SNHLY, CDR2 FYNNEI. The V gene end was trimmed by 4 bases and the J gene end by 5 bases; junction bases not matched to a gene: 12. The CDR3 loop is CASSALGSGSRETQYF. DNA for the CDR3: TGTGCCAGCAGTGCTCTCGGGAGCGGGAGTCGTGAGACCCAGTACTTC. Based on the CDR3 plus reference TRBV2 and TRBJ2-5, the full variable domain is EPEVTQTPSHQVTQMGQEVILRCVPISNHLYFYWYRQILGQKVEFLVSFYNNEISEKSEIFDDQFSVERPDGSNFTLKIRSTKLEDSAMYFCASSALGSGSRETQYFGPGTRLLVL.

The chain combines TRBV10-3 with TRBJ2-6; no clear D gene. Trimming cost V 1 base and J 0 bases, with 4 bases left between them. From germline, CDR1 is ENHRY and CDR2 SYGVKD. The CDR3 has 15 residues. The CDR3 loop is CAISEYNSGANVLTF. The CDR3 nucleotides are TGTGCCATCAGTGAGTATAACTCTGGGGCCAACGTCCTGACTTTC.

This clonotype was found a few times. The J gene is TRBJ2-2, the V gene TRBV14; D call uncertain. CDR1 and CDR2 (germline): SGHDN, FVKESK. There are 15 residues in the CDR3. Trimming cost V 1 base and J 3 bases, with 9 bases left between them. CDR3 nucleotides: TGTGCCAGCAGCCAAGGCTGGATCGACACCGGGGAGCTGTTTTTT. Translating it yields CASSQGWIDTGELFF.

This clonotype was detected only a few times. This chain uses TRBV7-9 with TRBJ2-3, with 9 bases that match TRBD1. Trimming at V came to 5 bases and at J to 3 bases, leaving 12 bases not matched to a gene. Germline CDR1 reads SEHNR; CDR2 reads FQNEAQ (reference sequence). This CDR3 contains 17 residues. CDR3 DNA: TGTGCCAGCAGCCTTTTATTGGGACAGGGAGGGACAGATACGCAGTATTTT. Residues: CASSLLLGQGGTDTQYF.

Many counts were recorded for this clonotype. The chain joins TRBV9 to TRBJ2-4; 13 bases line up with TRBD2. The CDR3 loop spans 16 amino acids. Germline V gives CDR1 SGDLS, CDR2 YYNGEE. Losses at the gene ends were 3 bases for V and 9 bases for J; bases not matched to a gene: 9. CDR3 residues: CASSDGTSGNGGIQYF. CDR3 in DNA: TGTGCCAGCAGCGACGGGACTAGCGGGAATGGAGGCATTCAGTACTTC.

This clonotype was counted at least ten times. V usage is TRBV11-2 and J usage is TRBJ2-3; D not certain. The ends were cut back, 2 bases at V and 4 bases at J, with 4 bases in the middle. Germline-derived CDR1 and CDR2 are SGHAT and FQNNGV. The CDR3 is 12 amino acids. CDR3 protein: CASSLWPDTQYF. The CDR3 nucleotides read TGTGCCAGCAGCTTATGGCCAGATACGCAGTATTTT.

This clonotype was found many times. The V call is TRBV7-2, the J call TRBJ2-7; 8 bases match TRBD2. Trimming at V came to 4 bases and at J to 6 bases, leaving 11 bases not matched to a gene. The CDR3 is 15 residues long. Germline V gene sequence: CDR1 SGHTA, CDR2 FQGNSA. CDR3 residues: CASSSLSGGLGEQYF. The CDR3 DNA reads TGTGCCAGCAGCTCATTGTCGGGAGGGCTAGGCGAGCAGTACTTC.

This clonotype occurred many times. The genes are TRBV12-3 or TRBV12-4 and TRBJ1-2; 11 nucleotides match TRBD1. This CDR3 spans 14 amino acids. Trimming took 8 bases from V and 5 from J; bases not matched to a gene: 7. CDR3 sequence: CASGTGTGGYGYTF. The CDR3 nucleotides read TGTGCCAGCGGTACTGGGACAGGGGGGTATGGCTACACCTTC.

The table lists this clonotype with many counts. The J gene is TRBJ2-7, the V gene TRBV20-1, with 7 positions matching TRBD1. This CDR3 contains 13 residues. V trimming: 1 base; J trimming: 3 bases; junction bases outside the gene matches: 3. CDR1 and CDR2 (germline): DFQATT, SNEGSKA (reference sequence). This CDR3 is CSARGQGVYEQYF. The DNA for the CDR3 is TGCAGTGCTAGAGGACAGGGAGTCTACGAGCAGTACTTC.

At least ten counts were recorded for this clonotype. This rearrangement joins TRBV6-2 or TRBV6-3 to TRBJ2-1; 14 nucleotides match TRBD2. The CDR3 runs 18 residues. The V gene's germline CDR1 is MNHEY and CDR2 SVGEGT. V was clipped by 7 bases and J by 4 bases; unmatched bases: 12. The CDR3 is CASNRLAGGPDPYNEQFF. The DNA of the CDR3 is TGTGCCAGCAATCGACTAGCGGGAGGGCCAGACCCTTACAATGAGCAGTTCTTC.

This rearrangement joins TRBV6-6 to TRBJ2-3, with a possible D match to TRBD2 (5 bases). Deletions cut 0 bases from V and 3 bases from J, with 16 bases between. Per the germline V gene, CDR1 is MNHNY and CDR2 is SVGAGI (reference sequence). The CDR3 has 17 amino acids. In DNA form, the CDR3 reads TGTGCCAGCAGTTACTCGAGCCCCGCCCGGACTACAGATACGCAGTATTTT. As protein: CASSYSSPARTTDTQYF.

This clonotype was detected ten times or more. The chain carries TRBV2 and TRBJ2-1; 10 nucleotides align to TRBD2. Germline V lookup: CDR1 SNHLY, CDR2 FYNNEI. V lost 10 bases and J lost 4; bases outside the gene matches: 4. The CDR3 extends over 13 amino acids. The CDR3 DNA is TGTGCCACCCAGCGGGGGGGTTACAATGAGCAGTTCTTC. This sequence encodes CATQRGGYNEQFF.

There are many counts of this clonotype. J is TRBJ2-2 and V is TRBV27; D possibly uses TRBD1 or TRBD2 (5 bases each). The CDR3 contains 15 residues. Deletions cut 2 bases from V and 5 bases from J, with 12 bases between. The germline CDR1 and CDR2 sequences are MNHEY and SMNVEV (reference sequence). The CDR3 region is CASSLPGRITGELFF. CDR3 in DNA: TGTGCCAGCAGTTTACCGGGACGCATTACCGGGGAGCTGTTTTTT.

In this sample, this clonotype turned up many times. The chain has TRBV27 and TRBJ1-1, with 10 bases fitting TRBD1. Germline-derived CDR1 and CDR2 are MNHEY and SMNVEV (reference sequence). The V segment lost 6 bases and the J segment 2 bases; nucleotides outside the gene matches: 12. The CDR3 is made up of 17 amino acids. The CDR3, as DNA: TGTGCCAGCAGCCGGGGGACAGGGGCCTATCTTAACACTGAAGCTTTCTTT. As protein: CASSRGTGAYLNTEAFF.

This clonotype was detected ten times or more. V is TRBV3-1 and J is TRBJ2-1; D call uncertain. This CDR3 is 15 amino acids long. CDR1 LGHDT and CDR2 YNNKEL come from the germline V gene (reference sequence). V was shortened by 0 bases and J by 4 bases, with 10 bases between the two germline ends. CDR3 region: CASSQDPSAYNEQFF. The CDR3 region has the DNA TGTGCCAGCAGCCAAGATCCCAGCGCTTACAATGAGCAGTTCTTC.

In its sample, this clonotype was seen many times. CDR3 region: CASHRGPGNEQFF. In DNA, the CDR3 is TGTGCCAGCCACAGGGGGCCAGGGAATGAGCAGTTCTTC. The chain is built from TRBV12-3 or TRBV12-4 and TRBJ2-1; 9 bases line up with TRBD1. The CDR3 is 13 amino acids. Trimming took 8 bases from V and 7 from J; bases not matched to a gene: 6.

This clonotype was counted ten times or more. The chain combines TRBV29-1 with TRBJ2-7, with 10 bases identical to TRBD1. Looked up from germline, CDR1 is SQVTM and CDR2 is ANQGSEA. This CDR3 has 17 amino acids. After removal of 1 base from V and 8 bases from J, the junction contained 17 bases not matched to a gene. The CDR3 loop is CSVEVVRSGTGAAKQYF. In nucleotides, the CDR3 is TGCAGCGTTGAAGTGGTCCGGAGTGGGACAGGGGCCGCCAAGCAGTACTTC.